One and the same sample provided the 3 T cell receptor beta chains below, sequenced in a study of T cells in Graves' hyperthyroidism and ophthalmopathy. Amplification of TCR beta CDR3 regions was performed using RNA transcripts as template. The HTBI primer set was used in a first-round RT-PCR of the TCR CDR3. TCRdb itself ran the multiplex PCR reads through MiXCR, one entry per CDR3 protein. The sample has some 550,000 distinct CDR3 sequences; about 20% are singletons. What was sequenced was blood. The receptors were gathered from a man aged 18 to 29 with Graves' hyperthyroidism.

This clonotype has just a few counts. Since a much larger clone is just one base distant, this may be a read error. The rearrangement joins TRBV30 to TRBJ1-2; 7 positions agree with TRBD1. Germline CDR1 reads GTSNPN; CDR2 reads SVGIG (reference sequence). This CDR3 has 12 amino acids. The junction had 3 bases not matched to a gene; V was cut back by 2 bases and J by 6 bases. CDR3 region: CAWSKGGHGYTF. DNA of the CDR3: TGTGCCTGGAGTAAAGGGGGCCATGGCTACACCTTC.

This chain connects TRBV20-1 to TRBJ1-1, with a possible D match to TRBD1 (5 bases). Trimming removed 0 bases from V and 6 bases from J, with 14 bases in between. Germline V gives CDR1 DFQATT, CDR2 SNEGSKA (reference sequence). CDR3 size: 14 residues. CDR3 region: CSARDPGSKAEAFF. CDR3 in DNA: TGCAGTGCTAGAGATCCAGGGTCTAAGGCTGAAGCTTTCTTT.

The chain recombines TRBV10-3 with TRBJ1-2; 8 nucleotides line up with TRBD1. V shed 3 bases and J 7 bases; nucleotides not matched to a gene: 10. Germline loops: CDR1 ENHRY, CDR2 SYGVKD. The CDR3 contains 15 residues. In DNA form, the CDR3 reads TGTGCCATCAGTGATTTAGTGCAGGGGGCAGGTGGCTACACCTTC. Translation gives CAISDLVQGAGGYTF.